The clone carrying this T cell receptor (beta chain) was seen at least ten times. Its antigen remains unidentified. Germline CDR1 and CDR2: SGHDT and YYEEEE. Trimming removed 0 bases at V and 0 bases at J, with 9 bases between. This CDR3 comprises 15 residues. MiXCR, applied by TCRdb to the 5' RACE reads, yields one record per CDR3 protein. The sample includes about 500,000 distinct CDR3 sequences, approximately 5% of them seen just once. This sample is part of a study of CD8 T cells in ankylosing spondylitis. General study points: Matched synovial fluid from ankylosing spondylitis patients was reported to be enriched for disease-linked clones. Those disease-linked clones were CD8+; they were also relatively rare in peripheral blood. A TCR beta motif made of about 8 highly homologous variants seemed typical of ankylosing spondylitis blood.

This sequence was found in a male donor with ankylosing spondylitis. The material sequenced was blood, either unsorted or a sorted T cell fraction (not recorded which). The V call is TRBV5-6, the J call TRBJ1-1; D gene ambiguous. Here the CDR3 reads CASSLGWAMNTEAFF. In nucleotides, the CDR3 is TGTGCCAGCAGCTTGGGTTGGGCTATGAACACTGAAGCTTTCTTT.